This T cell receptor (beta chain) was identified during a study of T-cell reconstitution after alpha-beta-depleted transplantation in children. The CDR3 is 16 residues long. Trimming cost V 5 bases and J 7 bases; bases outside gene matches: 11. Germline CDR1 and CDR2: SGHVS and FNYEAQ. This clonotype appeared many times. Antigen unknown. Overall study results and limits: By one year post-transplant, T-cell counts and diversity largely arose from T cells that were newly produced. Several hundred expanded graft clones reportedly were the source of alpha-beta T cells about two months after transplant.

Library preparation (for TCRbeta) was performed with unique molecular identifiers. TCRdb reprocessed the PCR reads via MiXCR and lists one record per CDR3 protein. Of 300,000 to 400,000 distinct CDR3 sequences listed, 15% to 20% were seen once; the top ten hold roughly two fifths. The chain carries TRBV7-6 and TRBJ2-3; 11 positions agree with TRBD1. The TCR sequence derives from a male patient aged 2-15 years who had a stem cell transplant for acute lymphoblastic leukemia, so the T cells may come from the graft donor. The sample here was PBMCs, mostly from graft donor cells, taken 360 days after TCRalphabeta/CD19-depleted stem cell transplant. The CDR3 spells CASSPSPGQGVNTQYF. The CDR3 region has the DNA TGTGCCAGCAGCCCCTCTCCGGGACAGGGGGTTAATACGCAGTATTTT.